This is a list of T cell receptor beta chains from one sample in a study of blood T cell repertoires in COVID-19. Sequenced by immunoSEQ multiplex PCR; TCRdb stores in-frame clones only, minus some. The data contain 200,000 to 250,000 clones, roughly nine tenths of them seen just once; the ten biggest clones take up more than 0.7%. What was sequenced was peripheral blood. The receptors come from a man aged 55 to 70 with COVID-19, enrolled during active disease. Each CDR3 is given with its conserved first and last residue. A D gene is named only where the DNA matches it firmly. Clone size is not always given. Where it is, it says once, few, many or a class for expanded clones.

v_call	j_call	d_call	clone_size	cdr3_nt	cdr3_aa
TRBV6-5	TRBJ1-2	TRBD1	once	TGTGCCAGCTCGACGAACCGAGGGACAGGATTGGGCTACACCTTC	CASSTNRGTGLGYTF
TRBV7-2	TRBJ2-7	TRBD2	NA	TGTGCCAGCAGCTTAGTTAGCGGGGGGTACTACGAGCAGTACTTC	CASSLVSGGYYEQYF
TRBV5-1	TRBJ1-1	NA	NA	TGCGCCAGCAGCTTGTCGTTGAGCACTGAAGCTTTCTTT	CASSLSLSTEAFF
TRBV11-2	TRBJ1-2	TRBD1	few	TGTGCCAGCAGCTTAGAGGGGACAGGGGGAGACTATGGCTACACCTTC	CASSLEGTGGDYGYTF
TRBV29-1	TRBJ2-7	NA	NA	TGCAGCGTTGTTGACCCACAGGTTAACGAGCAGTACTTC	CSVVDPQVNEQYF
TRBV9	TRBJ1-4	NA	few	TGTGCCAGCAGGCAAGGGACCCCCGGGGGTGAAAAACTGTTTTTT	CASRQGTPGGEKLFF
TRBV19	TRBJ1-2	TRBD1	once	TGTGCCAGTAGGACGACAGGGCCCTATGGCTACACCTTC	CASRTTGPYGYTF
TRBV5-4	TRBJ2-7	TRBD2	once	TGTGCCAGCAGCTCCATAGCGGGAGAGGGCAACGAGCAGTACTTC	CASSSIAGEGNEQYF
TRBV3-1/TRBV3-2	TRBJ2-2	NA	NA	TGTGCCAGCAGCCGGAGGAAAAATGGGGTGAACACCGGGGAGCTGTTTTTT	CASSRRKNGVNTGELFF
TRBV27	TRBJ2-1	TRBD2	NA	TGTGCCAGCAGTTTATTCCCCCAAACCGGGACTAGCCCGGCTAGCTCCTACAATGAGCAGTTCTTC	CASSLFPQTGTSPASSYNEQFF
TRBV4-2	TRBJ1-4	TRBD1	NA	TGTGCCAGCAGCCAAGGGGACAGGTCGAGGAGTAATGAAAAACTGTTTTTT	CASSQGDRSRSNEKLFF
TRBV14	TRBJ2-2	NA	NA	TGTGCCAGCAGCCAAGTGAGGTCCGGGAGAGTTGGTACCGGGGAGCTGTTTTTT	CASSQVRSGRVGTGELFF
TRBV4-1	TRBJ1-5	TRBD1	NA	TGCGCCAGCAGCCAGCGGACAGGGTCGTATGGCAATCAGCCCCAGCATTTT	CASSQRTGSYGNQPQHF
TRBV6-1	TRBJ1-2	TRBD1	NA	TGTGCCAGCAGTGACCCCGGGACAGGGCGATTCTATGGCTACACCTTC	CASSDPGTGRFYGYTF
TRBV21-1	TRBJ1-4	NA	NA	TGTGCCAGCAGCAAAGTACAGGTAAAACTGTTTTTT	CASSKVQVKLFF
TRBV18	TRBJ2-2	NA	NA	TGTGCCAGCTCACCAATGGAGGGCGGGGAGCTGTTTTTT	CASSPMEGGELFF
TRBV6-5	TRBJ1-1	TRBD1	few	TGTGCCAGCAAGGTTAGTGACAGGGGGAACACTGAAGCTTTCTTT	CASKVSDRGNTEAFF
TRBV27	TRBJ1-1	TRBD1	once	TGTGCCAGCAGTTCGACAGGGGTTTGGACTGAAGCTTTCTTT	CASSSTGVWTEAFF
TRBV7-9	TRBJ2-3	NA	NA	TGTGCCAGCAGCTTAGGCCCCGGCGGGCAGTATTTT	CASSLGPGGQYF
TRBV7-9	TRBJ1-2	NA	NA	TGTGCCAGCAGCCCCGTTAGCGTCGCCCAATATGGCTACACCTTC	CASSPVSVAQYGYTF
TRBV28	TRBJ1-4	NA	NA	TGTGCCAGCAGGGGGGGAGCGGGTGAAAAACTGTTTTTT	CASRGGAGEKLFF
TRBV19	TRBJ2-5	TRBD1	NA	TGTGCCAGTAGTATCTCCGGGACAGCCGTTCGGACCCAGTACTTC	CASSISGTAVRTQYF
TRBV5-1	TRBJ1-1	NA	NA	TGCGCCAGCAGCTTGTCAGGGGCTGAAGCTTTCTTT	CASSLSGAEAFF
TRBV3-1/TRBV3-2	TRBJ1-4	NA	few	TGTGCCAGCAGCCAAGGGTCGGGTGGGGAAAAACTGTTTTTT	CASSQGSGGEKLFF
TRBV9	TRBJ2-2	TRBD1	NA	TGTGCCAGCAGCCTTGGACAGGGCACCGGGGAGCTGTTTTTT	CASSLGQGTGELFF
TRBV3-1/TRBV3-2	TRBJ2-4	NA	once	TGTGCCAGCAGCCAAGCCGTAGCCAAAAACATTCAGTACTTC	CASSQAVAKNIQYF
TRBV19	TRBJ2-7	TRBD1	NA	TGTGCCAGTAGTTGGGGACAGGGAAGGGGCGAGCAGTACTTC	CASSWGQGRGEQYF
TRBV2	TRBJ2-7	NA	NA	TGTGCCAGCAGCGACAGACTCCTGCGGTCGTACGAGCAGTACTTC	CASSDRLLRSYEQYF
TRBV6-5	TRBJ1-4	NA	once	TGTGCCAGCAGTCCCAGGGGCCCCCGGGATGAAAAACTGTTTTTT	CASSPRGPRDEKLFF
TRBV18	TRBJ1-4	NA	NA	TGTGCCAGCTCACCCACAAGGGGTGGCGATGAAAAACTGTTTTTT	CASSPTRGGDEKLFF
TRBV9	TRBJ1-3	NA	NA	TGTGCCAGCGGCAGGGCTGGAAACACCATATATTTT	CASGRAGNTIYF
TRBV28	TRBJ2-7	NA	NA	TGTGCCAGCAGTTTGAGTGGGCAGGGCAGCGAGCAGTACTTC	CASSLSGQGSEQYF
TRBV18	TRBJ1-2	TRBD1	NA	TGTGCCAGTTCCGATCAGGGGGAGACTAACTATGGCTACACCTTC	CASSDQGETNYGYTF
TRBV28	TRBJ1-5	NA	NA	TGTGCCAGCAGCCCAGACAGGATTATGCAGCCCCAGCATTTT	CASSPDRIMQPQHF
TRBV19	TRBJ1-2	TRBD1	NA	TGTGCCAGTGCAGTCGGGGACAGGGGGCCTGGCTACACCTTC	CASAVGDRGPGYTF
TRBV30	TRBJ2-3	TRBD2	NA	TGTGCCTGGCTAGGGACTAGCGGAGATACGCAGTATTTT	CAWLGTSGDTQYF
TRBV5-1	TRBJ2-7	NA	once	TGCGCCAGCAGCTTTTCGCTAGTTTCGGAGCAGTACTTC	CASSFSLVSEQYF
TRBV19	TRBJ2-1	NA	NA	TGTGCCAGTAGCCCTCAGGGGATTAGGAATGAGCAGTTCTTC	CASSPQGIRNEQFF
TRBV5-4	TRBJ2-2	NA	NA	TGTGCCAGCAGCTCCGCGACAGTAGACACCGGGGAGCTGTTTTTT	CASSSATVDTGELFF
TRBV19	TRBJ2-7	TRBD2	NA	TGTGCCAGTAGTTTAGGACTAGCGGGGGCTTACGAGCAGTACTTC	CASSLGLAGAYEQYF
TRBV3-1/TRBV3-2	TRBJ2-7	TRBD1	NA	TGTGCCAGCCAGCTCCGGGACAGGGCTACGAGGCAGTACTTC	CASQLRDRATRQYF
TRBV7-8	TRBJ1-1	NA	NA	TGTGCCAGCAGCTTAGTCGCCGACTACACTGAAGCTTTCTTT	CASSLVADYTEAFF
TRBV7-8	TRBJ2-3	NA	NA	TGTGCCAGCAGCTGGCCCCGGGGTGGGCCTGCAGATACGCAGTATTTT	CASSWPRGGPADTQYF
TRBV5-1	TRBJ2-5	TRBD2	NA	TGCGCCAGCAGCTTGGGGAGGGGACTAGCGGGAGACCGGAACCAAGAGACCCAGTACTTC	CASSLGRGLAGDRNQETQYF
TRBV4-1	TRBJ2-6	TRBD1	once	TGCGCCAGCAGCCGCGCTCAGGGGGCGCGAGGGGCCAACGTCCTGACTTTC	CASSRAQGARGANVLTF
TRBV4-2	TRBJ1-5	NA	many	TGTGCCAGCAGCCAAGACGGGAATAGCAATCAGCCCCAGCATTTT	CASSQDGNSNQPQHF
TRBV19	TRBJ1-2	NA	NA	TGTGCCAGCTTTTTGACCGGGGGACGTGGGGGTGGCTACACCTTC	CASFLTGGRGGGYTF
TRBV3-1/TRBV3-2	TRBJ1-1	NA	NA	TGTGCCAGCAGCCCGTTGGGGGGCACTGAAGCTTTCTTT	CASSPLGGTEAFF
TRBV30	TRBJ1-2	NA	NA	TGTGCCTGGAGTGTGGGTGGGGCTGGCTACACCTTC	CAWSVGGAGYTF
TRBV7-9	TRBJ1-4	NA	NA	TGTGCCAGCAGCAGCGGACAGACTAATGAAAAACTGTTTTTT	CASSSGQTNEKLFF
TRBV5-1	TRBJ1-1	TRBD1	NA	TGCGCCAGCAGCACGGGACAGGTTGGCACTGAAGCTTTCTTT	CASSTGQVGTEAFF